This T cell receptor beta chain was documented in a study of T-cell reconstitution after alpha-beta-depleted transplantation in children. It was with unique molecular identifiers that the TCRbeta library was prepared. Using its own MiXCR run on the PCR reads, TCRdb lists one record per CDR3 protein. The sample contains 350,000 to 450,000 distinct CDR3 sequences, 20% of which appear only once. This clonotype was detected many times. The specimen was PBMCs from the stem cell graft donor, collected from the stem cell graft. The source of this sequence is a human donor who donated a stem cell graft to a child with acute myeloid leukemia.

CDR3 protein: CSAWGTEAFF. CDR3 nucleotide sequence: TGCAGTGCCTGGGGGACTGAAGCTTTCTTT. V and J are TRBV20-1 and TRBJ1-1, with D possibly matching TRBD1 (5 bases). The CDR3 has 10 amino acids. Germline assignment: CDR1 DFQATT and CDR2 SNEGSKA (reference sequence). The V end was cut by 6 bases, the J end by 5 bases, with 7 bases between.